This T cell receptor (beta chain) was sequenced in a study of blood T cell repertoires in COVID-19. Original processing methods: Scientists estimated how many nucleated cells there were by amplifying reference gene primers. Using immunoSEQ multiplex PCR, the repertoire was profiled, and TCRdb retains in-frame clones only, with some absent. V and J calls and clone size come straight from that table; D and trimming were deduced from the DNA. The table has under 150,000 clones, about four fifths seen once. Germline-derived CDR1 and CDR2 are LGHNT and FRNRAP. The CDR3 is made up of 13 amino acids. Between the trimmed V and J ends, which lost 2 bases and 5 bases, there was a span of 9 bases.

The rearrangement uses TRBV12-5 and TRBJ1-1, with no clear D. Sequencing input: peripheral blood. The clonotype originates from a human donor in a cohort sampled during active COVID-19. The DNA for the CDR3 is TGTGCTAGTGGTTTGACGCCGGGAACTGAAGCTTTCTTT. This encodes CASGLTPGTEAFF.